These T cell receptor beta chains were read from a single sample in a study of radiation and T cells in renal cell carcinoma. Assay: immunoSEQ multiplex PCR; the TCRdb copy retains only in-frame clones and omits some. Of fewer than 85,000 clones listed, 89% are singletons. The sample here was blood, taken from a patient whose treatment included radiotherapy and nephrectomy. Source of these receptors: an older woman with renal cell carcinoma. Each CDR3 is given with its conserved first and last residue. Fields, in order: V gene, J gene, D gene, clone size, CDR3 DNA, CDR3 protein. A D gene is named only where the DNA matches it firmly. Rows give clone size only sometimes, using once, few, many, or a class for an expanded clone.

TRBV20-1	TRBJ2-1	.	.	TGCAGTGCTCTTCGTAATGAGCAGTTCTTC	CSALRNEQFF
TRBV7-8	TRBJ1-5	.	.	TGTGCCAGCAGCCTACAATCGCTGAGCGGTTATCAGCCCCAGCATTTT	CASSLQSLSGYQPQHF
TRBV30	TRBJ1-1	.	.	TGTGCCTGGACCCCCCCCACAGGGCCAAAAATGAACACTGAAGCTTTCTTT	CAWTPPTGPKMNTEAFF
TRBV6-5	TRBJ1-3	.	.	TGTGCCAGCAGTTACGACTCTGGAAACACCATATATTTT	CASSYDSGNTIYF
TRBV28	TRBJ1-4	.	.	TGTGCCAGCAGTCCGCGAGACAGTCCCAATGAAAAACTGTTTTTT	CASSPRDSPNEKLFF
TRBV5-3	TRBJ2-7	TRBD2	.	TGTGCCAGAAGCTTGGTAGCGGGGGCCGCCTACGAGCAGTACTTC	CARSLVAGAAYEQYF
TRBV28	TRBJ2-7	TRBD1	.	TGTGCCAGCAGTTTCGGGGACAGGGCCCACGAGCAGTACTTC	CASSFGDRAHEQYF
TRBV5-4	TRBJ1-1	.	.	TGTGCCAGCAGCCCTAGTCGAGATACTGAAGCTTTCTTT	CASSPSRDTEAFF
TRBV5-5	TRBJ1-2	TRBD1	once	TGTGCCAGCAGCCTCACAGGGGCCTACTTGGGCTACACCTTC	CASSLTGAYLGYTF
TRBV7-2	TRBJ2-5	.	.	TGTGCCAGCAGCTTTCGAGGGGACCAAGAGACCCAGTACTTC	CASSFRGDQETQYF
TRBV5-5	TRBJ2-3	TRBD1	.	TGTGCCAGCAGCCCCCACGGGACAGGGGAGAGCACAGATACGCAGTATTTT	CASSPHGTGESTDTQYF
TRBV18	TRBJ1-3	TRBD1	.	TGTGCCAGCTCACCACGAGGACAGGCCTCTGGAAACACCATATATTTT	CASSPRGQASGNTIYF
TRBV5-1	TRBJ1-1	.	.	TGCGCCAGCAGCTCTACAAATGAAGCTTTCTTT	CASSSTNEAFF
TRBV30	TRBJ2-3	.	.	TGTGCCTGGAGAGGGGGGGCAGATACGCAGTATTTT	CAWRGGADTQYF
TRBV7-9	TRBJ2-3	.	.	TGTGCCAGCAGCACGACGAGCACGGGTACGCAGTATTTT	CASSTTSTGTQYF
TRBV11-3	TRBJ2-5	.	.	TGTGCCAGCAGCTTAGAATTGACAGGAACTCAAGAGACCCAGTACTTC	CASSLELTGTQETQYF
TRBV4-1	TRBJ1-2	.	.	TGCGCCAGCAGCACCCGCTATGGCTACACCTTC	CASSTRYGYTF
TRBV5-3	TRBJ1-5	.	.	TGTGCCAGAAGCTTGGGGAGGGTGTCCAATCAGCCCCAGCATTTT	CARSLGRVSNQPQHF
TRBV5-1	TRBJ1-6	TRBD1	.	TGCGCCAGCAGCTCTGTCCCAGGACAGGACAGCTCCTATAATTCACCCCTCCACTTT	CASSSVPGQDSSYNSPLHF
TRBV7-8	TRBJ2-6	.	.	TGTGCCAGCAGCTTAGCAGGCTCTGGGGCCAACGTCCTGACTTTC	CASSLAGSGANVLTF
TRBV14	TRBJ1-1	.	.	TGTGCCAGCAGCTTCGAGGACAAAGCTTTCTTT	CASSFEDKAFF
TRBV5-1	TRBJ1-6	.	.	TGCGCCAGCAGCTTGGATAGCAGTCTCGATCGGAATTCACCCCTCCACTTT	CASSLDSSLDRNSPLHF
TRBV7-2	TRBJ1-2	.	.	TGTGCCAGCAGCTTAGAGGCTGCTTTTAGTGGCTACACCTTC	CASSLEAAFSGYTF
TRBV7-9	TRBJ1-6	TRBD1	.	TGTGCCAGCAGCGACCGGGACAGGGTTTCACCCCTCCACTTT	CASSDRDRVSPLHF
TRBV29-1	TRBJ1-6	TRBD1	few	TGCAGCGCCCTGACAGGGGGAAGGGATTCACCCCTCCACTTT	CSALTGGRDSPLHF
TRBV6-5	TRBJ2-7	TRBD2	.	TGTGCCAGCAGCCCGTCTAGCGGGGGGGCTTACGAGCAGTACTTC	CASSPSSGGAYEQYF
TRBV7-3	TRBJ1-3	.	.	TGTGCCAGCAGCCCGACCGGCTCTGGAAACACCATATATTTT	CASSPTGSGNTIYF
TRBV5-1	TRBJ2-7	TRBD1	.	TGCGCCAGCAGCTCGGGACAGGGGGAAGCTTACGAGCAGTACTTC	CASSSGQGEAYEQYF
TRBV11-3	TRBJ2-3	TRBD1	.	TGTGCCAGCAGCTCGGGACAGGGAGGGCCAGATACGCAGTATTTT	CASSSGQGGPDTQYF
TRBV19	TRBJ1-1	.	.	TGTGCCAGTAGTCCCCAACGATTGAACACTGAAGCTTTCTTT	CASSPQRLNTEAFF
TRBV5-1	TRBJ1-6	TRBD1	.	TGCGCCAGCAGCTTGGGGGACAGAAGTTCACCCCTCCACTTT	CASSLGDRSSPLHF
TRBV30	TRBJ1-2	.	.	TGTGCCTGGGAGGTCTCTGGTGGCTACACCTTC	CAWEVSGGYTF
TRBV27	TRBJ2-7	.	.	TGTGCCAGCAGAACACAGGGAGCCTACGAGCAGTACTTC	CASRTQGAYEQYF
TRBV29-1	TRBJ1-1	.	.	TGCAGCGTCGCCGAAGGGAAAAGGGAAGCTTTCTTT	CSVAEGKREAFF
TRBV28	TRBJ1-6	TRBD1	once	TGTGCCAGCAGCCACGGGACAGCTAATTCACCCCTCCACTTT	CASSHGTANSPLHF
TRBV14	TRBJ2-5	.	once	TGTGCCAGCAGCCAAAGGTTGACTCGGGGTATGGAGACCCAGTACTTC	CASSQRLTRGMETQYF
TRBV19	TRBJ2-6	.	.	TGTGCCAGTACCACAGGGTCGACATCTGGGGCCAACGTCCTGACTTTC	CASTTGSTSGANVLTF
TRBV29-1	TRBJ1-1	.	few	TGCAGCGGCTGGTCGGGGCGAGACACTGAAGCTTTCTTT	CSGWSGRDTEAFF
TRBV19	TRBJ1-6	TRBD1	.	TGTGCCAGTAGACCGGGACAGGGTGGCAATTCACCCCTCCACTTT	CASRPGQGGNSPLHF
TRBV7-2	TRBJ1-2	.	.	TGTGCCAGCAGGCCTGGACAGCCCGCGGCCTATGGCTACACCTTC	CASRPGQPAAYGYTF
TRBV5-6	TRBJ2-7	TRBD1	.	TGTGCCAGCAGCTTGGGGACAGGGTTCTACGAGCAGTACTTC	CASSLGTGFYEQYF
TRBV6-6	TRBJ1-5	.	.	TGTGCCAGCAGCGACGGGACACGGGGGAGGAATCAGCCCCAGCATTTT	CASSDGTRGRNQPQHF
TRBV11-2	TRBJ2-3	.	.	TGTGCCAGCAGCTTTACCTACAGCAGGGTGGGGGCAGATACGCAGTATTTT	CASSFTYSRVGADTQYF
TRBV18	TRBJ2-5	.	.	TGTGCCAGCTCACCCTCCCGGGGGCCTTTAGAGACCCAGTACTTC	CASSPSRGPLETQYF
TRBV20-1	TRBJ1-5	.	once	TGCAGTGCAGCTATAAGTTTGCCCCAGCATTTT	CSAAISLPQHF
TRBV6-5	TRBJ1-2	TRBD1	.	TGTGCCAGCAGTCCTCAGACAGGGAGGGACTATGGCTACACCTTC	CASSPQTGRDYGYTF
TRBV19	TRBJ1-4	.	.	TGTGCCAGTACCCTTCGGGTAGCAACTAATGAAAAACTGTTTTTT	CASTLRVATNEKLFF
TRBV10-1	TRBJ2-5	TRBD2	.	TGCGCCAGCCCGGGGGGGGAAGAGACCCAGTACTTC	CASPGGEETQYF
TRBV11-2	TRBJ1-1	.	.	TGTGCCAGCAGCCTCGGGACTGCGAACACTGAAGCTTTCTTT	CASSLGTANTEAFF
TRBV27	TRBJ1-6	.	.	TGTGCCAGCAGTTTGGGACTAGGGAGGTATAATTCACCCCTCCACTTT	CASSLGLGRYNSPLHF
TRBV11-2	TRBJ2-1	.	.	TGTGCCAGCAGCCTTATAGTGCCGGGGGCTGATGAGCAGTTCTTC	CASSLIVPGADEQFF